Following are 11 T cell receptor beta chains from one sample sequenced in a study of cytomegalovirus exposure and HLA in healthy donors. The PCR had 60 Vbeta and 13 Jbeta primers. Assay used: immunoSEQ multiplex PCR; TCRdb lists only in-frame clones, some missing. The sample carries around 160,000 clones, roughly four fifths recorded once. Sequencing input: PBMCs. The source of these receptors is a man aged 50 or older in good health and CMV-seropositive.

This clone was found once. V gene TRBV7-9 combines with J gene TRBJ2-1; 10 nucleotides line up with TRBD2. V lost 1 base, J lost 8 bases, and 5 bases stayed unmatched. CDR3 length equals 15 residues. Germline CDR1 SEHNR, CDR2 FQNEAQ (reference sequence). This CDR3 reads CASSLGLAGVHEQFF. The DNA for the CDR3 is TGTGCCAGCAGCTTAGGGCTAGCGGGAGTTCATGAGCAGTTCTTC.

This chain connects TRBV9 to TRBJ2-1, with 9 bases lining up with TRBD2. The germline V gene encodes CDR1 SGDLS and CDR2 YYNGEE. V was clipped by 0 bases and J by 10 bases; unmatched bases: 5. The CDR3 covers 14 residues. CDR3 nucleotide sequence: TGTGCCAGCAGCGTAGGGCTAGCGGGGTACGAGCAGTTCTTC. Amino acid sequence: CASSVGLAGYEQFF.

The chain joins TRBV6-7 to TRBJ1-2, with no clear D. TRBV6-7 is an ORF; its function is uncertain. V lost 4 bases, J lost 4 bases, and 13 bases lay in between. The CDR3 covers 14 residues. CDR3 residues: CASSSGMRVYGYTF. In DNA form, the CDR3 reads TGTGCCAGCAGTTCAGGAATGAGGGTCTATGGCTACACCTTC.

The chain couples TRBV27 to TRBJ2-5; D might be TRBD1 (5 bases). The V end was cut by 7 bases, the J end by 5 bases, with 8 bases between. This CDR3 contains 11 residues. CDR1 and CDR2 from the germline V gene are MNHEY and SMNVEV (reference sequence). Written as DNA, the CDR3 is TGTGCCAGCATCAAGGGGGAGACCCAGTACTTC. It codes for CASIKGETQYF.

This chain links TRBV12-5 with TRBJ2-1, with 7 nucleotides matching TRBD2. This CDR3 spans 13 amino acids. V was clipped by 3 bases and J by 9 bases; unmatched bases: 5. Germline CDR1 is LGHNT and CDR2 is FRNRAP. Written as DNA, the CDR3 is TGTGCTAGTGGTTTCAGCGGGGTAGCTGAGCAGTTCTTC. Its translation: CASGFSGVAEQFF. The full variable domain, its missing parts supplied by reference TRBV12-5 and TRBJ2-1, is DARVTQTPRHKVTEMGQEVTMRCQPILGHNTVFWYRQTMMQGLELLAYFRNRAPLDDSGMPKDRFSAEMPDATLATLKIQPSEPRDSAVYFCASGFSGVAEQFFGPGTRLTVL.

The CDR3: CASSAGGRDTEAFF. CDR3 DNA sequence: TGTGCCAGCAGCGCAGGGGGCCGGGACACTGAAGCTTTCTTT. J is TRBJ1-1 and V is TRBV5-6; 8 bases are shared with TRBD1. CDR3 length: 14 amino acids. With V trimmed by 4 bases and J by 3 bases, 5 bases remained unmatched. Germline CDR1 is SGHDT and CDR2 is YYEEEE.

This chain connects TRBV28 to TRBJ2-4; D remains ambiguous. There are 14 residues in the CDR3. Germline CDR1 and CDR2: MDHEN and SYDVKM. Trimming removed 2 bases at V and 1 base at J, with 6 bases between. CDR3 nucleotide sequence: TGTGCCAGCAGTTTACTTGTGGCCAAAAACATTCAGTACTTC. Protein product: CASSLLVAKNIQYF.

The CDR3 region is CASSPDRDSYNEQFF. In nucleotides, the CDR3 is TGTGCCAGCTCACCCGACAGAGACTCCTACAATGAGCAGTTCTTC. The V and J genes are TRBV18 and TRBJ2-1; D is possibly TRBD1 (5 bases). The CDR3 loop spans 15 amino acids. The germline V gene has CDR1 KGHSH and CDR2 LQKENI. Trimming took off 3 bases at V and 0 bases at J, with 9 bases between the two ends.

A single count supports this clone. This sequence joins TRBV6-5 and TRBJ1-4; D gene unclear. Trimming removed 0 bases from V and 5 bases from J, with 7 bases in between. Germline V lookup: CDR1 MNHEY, CDR2 SVGAGI. This CDR3 region has 14 residues. The CDR3 DNA sequence: TGTGCCAGCAGTTACTCCCAGCGGAATGAAAAACTGTTTTTT. Amino acid sequence: CASSYSQRNEKLFF.

This chain joins TRBV18 and TRBJ1-3; D gene ambiguous. The CDR3 is 13 amino acids. Trimming shortened V by 4 bases and J by 3 bases, and 7 bases separated the two germline ends. CDR1 and CDR2 from the germline V gene are KGHSH and LQKENI. DNA for the CDR3: TGTGCCAGCTCACAAGGAGGTGGAAACACCATATATTTT. It codes for CASSQGGGNTIYF. Filled out from reference TRBV18 and TRBJ1-3, the complete variable domain reads NAGVMQNPRHLVRRRGQEARLRCSPMKGHSHVYWYRQLPEEGLKFMVYLQKENIIDESGMPKERFSAEFPKEGPSILRIQQVVRGDSAAYFCASSQGGGNTIYFGEGSWLTVV.

This chain connects TRBV27 to TRBJ2-3; 8 bases map to TRBD2. This CDR3 contains 15 residues. Trimming took 2 bases from V and 2 from J; bases not matched to a gene: 3. Germline assignment: CDR1 MNHEY and CDR2 SMNVEV (reference sequence). The CDR3 region has the DNA TGTGCCAGCAGTTTAGTAGCGGGGATCACAGATACGCAGTATTTT. Translated: CASSLVAGITDTQYF.